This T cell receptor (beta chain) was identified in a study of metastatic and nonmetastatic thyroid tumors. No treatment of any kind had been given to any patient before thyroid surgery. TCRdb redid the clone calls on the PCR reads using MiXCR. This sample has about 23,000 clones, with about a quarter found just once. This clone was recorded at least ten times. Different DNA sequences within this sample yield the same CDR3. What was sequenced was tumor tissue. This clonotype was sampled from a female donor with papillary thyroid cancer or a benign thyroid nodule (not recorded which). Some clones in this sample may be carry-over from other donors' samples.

CDR3 sequence (DNA): TGTGCCAGCAGCTTGTCTCGGGAAACTTTATATACGCAGTATTTT. This encodes CASSLSRETLYTQYF. This sequence joins TRBV5-5 and TRBJ2-3; D might be TRBD2 (5 bases). Trimming took off 1 base at V and 7 bases at J, with 16 bases between the two ends. The germline CDR1 and CDR2 sequences are SGHKS and YYEKEE (reference sequence). The CDR3 spans 15 residues.